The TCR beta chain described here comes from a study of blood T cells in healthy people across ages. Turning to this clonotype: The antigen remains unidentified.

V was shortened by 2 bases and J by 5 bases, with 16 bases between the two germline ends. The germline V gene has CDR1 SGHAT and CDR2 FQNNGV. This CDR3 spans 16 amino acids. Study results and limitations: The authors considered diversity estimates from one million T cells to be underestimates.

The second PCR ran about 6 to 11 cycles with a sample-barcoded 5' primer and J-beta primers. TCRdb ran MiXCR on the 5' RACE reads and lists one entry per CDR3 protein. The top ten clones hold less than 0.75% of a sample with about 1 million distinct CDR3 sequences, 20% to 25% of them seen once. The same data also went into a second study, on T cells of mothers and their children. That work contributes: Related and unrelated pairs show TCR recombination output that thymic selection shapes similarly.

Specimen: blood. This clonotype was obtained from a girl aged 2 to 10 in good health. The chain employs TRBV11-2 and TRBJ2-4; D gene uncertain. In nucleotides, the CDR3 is TGTGCCAGCAGCTTATCTCCTAGTAGTGGCCAAAACATTCAGTACTTC. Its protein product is CASSLSPSSGQNIQYF.